In this sample, the clone carrying this T cell receptor beta chain turned up a few times. The sample comes from a study of PD-1 blockade in classical Hodgkin lymphoma. Profiling relied on immunoSEQ multiplex PCR, and the TCRdb table lists in-frame clones only, not all of them. The sample has about 93,000 clones; roughly 78% are singletons. With 3 bases clipped from V and 4 bases from J, the junction kept 5 bases outside the gene matches. Germline values: CDR1 SGHRS, CDR2 YFSETQ. The CDR3 covers 16 residues. Time point specified: cycle 4 day 1 (C4D1), after 6 weeks of nivolumab. Every one of the patients relapsed after autologous stem cell transplantation (brentuximab vedotin exposure was variable).

The chain combines TRBV5-1 with TRBJ2-3, with 13 nucleotides matching TRBD2. The clonotype comes from a human donor with classical Hodgkin lymphoma. The specimen comprised peripheral blood mononuclear cells (PBMCs), sampled before the fourth cycle of nivolumab. CDR3 residues: CASSSGLAGAADTQYF. The CDR3 nucleotides read TGCGCCAGCAGCTCTGGACTAGCGGGGGCGGCAGATACGCAGTATTTT.